The rows below give T cell receptor beta chains drawn from one sample of a study of T-cell memory formation after mild COVID-19. Using its own MiXCR run on the 5' RACE reads, TCRdb lists one record per CDR3 protein. The data show about 290,000 distinct CDR3 sequences, roughly 15% seen once. What was sequenced was PBMCs or a T cell subset sorted from them (not recorded which). The receptor source for this set is a man younger than 35 who had mild COVID-19 (a few samples of this study predate the infection). Cell type and time point are not known. Each CDR3 is given with its conserved first and last residue. The order of the fields is V gene, clone size, J gene, D gene, CDR3 DNA, CDR3 protein. The D gene is left open where the match is weak. Size values are once, few and many counts, or a class for expanded clones, and some rows have none.

TRBV5-1	few	TRBJ2-5	TRBD1	TGCGCCAGCAGCCTGGGACAGGGAGAAGAGACCCAGTACTTC	CASSLGQGEETQYF
TRBV6-6	NA	TRBJ2-2	NA	TGTGCCAGCTTCATGGGGGCCCCCGGGGAGCTGTTTTTT	CASFMGAPGELFF
TRBV7-9	few	TRBJ2-1	NA	TGTGCCAGCAGCTTACTCCAGGAGAAGGACAATGAGCAGTTCTTC	CASSLLQEKDNEQFF
TRBV7-2	many	TRBJ2-7	NA	TGTGCCAGCAGCTTAGCGCTGGGGGCGTACGAGCAGTACTTC	CASSLALGAYEQYF
TRBV12-3/TRBV12-4	NA	TRBJ1-4	NA	TGTGCCAGCAGTACTCCGGGTGGGGAACTGTTTTTT	CASSTPGGELFF
TRBV27	few	TRBJ1-1	TRBD1	TGTGCCAGCCGCCCGGGACAGCTCACTGAAGCTTTCTTT	CASRPGQLTEAFF
TRBV27	NA	TRBJ1-5	TRBD1	TGTGCCAGCAGTTTACTACCTCGGACAGGGAGTTTCGACAATCAGCCCCAGCATTTT	CASSLLPRTGSFDNQPQHF
TRBV12-3/TRBV12-4	many	TRBJ1-2	NA	TGTGCCAGCAGTTACTCCAACTATGGCTACACCTTC	CASSYSNYGYTF
TRBV6-5	few	TRBJ1-2	TRBD1	TGTGCCAGCAGTTACTCCAGGGGGTATGGCTACACCTTC	CASSYSRGYGYTF
TRBV20-1	NA	TRBJ2-7	NA	TGCAGTGCTAGCCCAGGGGATTTTAAGTACGAGCAGTACTTC	CSASPGDFKYEQYF
TRBV7-2	many	TRBJ1-2	NA	TGTGCCAGCAGCTTAACAGCTAACTATGGCTACACCTTC	CASSLTANYGYTF
TRBV11-1	NA	TRBJ2-1	NA	TGTGCCAGCAGCTTTCTAAGCGAATACAATGAGCAGTTCTTC	CASSFLSEYNEQFF
TRBV24-1	few	TRBJ2-3	NA	TGTGCCACCAGTGATTTGGCCTCGGATACGCAGTATTTT	CATSDLASDTQYF
TRBV10-3	few	TRBJ1-1	NA	TGTGCCATCAGAAGAACCGACGGATCGGAAGCTTTCTTT	CAIRRTDGSEAFF
TRBV2	few	TRBJ2-3	TRBD1	TGTGCCAGCAGTCAGTTCCGGGACAGAAGCACAGATACGCAGTATTTT	CASSQFRDRSTDTQYF
TRBV7-2	NA	TRBJ1-6	NA	TGTGCCAGCAGCCCAGTCTCAACCGGGACGACAAATTCACCCCTCCACTTT	CASSPVSTGTTNSPLHF
TRBV5-1	many	TRBJ2-3	TRBD2	TGCGCCAGCAGCCTATCACTAGCGGGGGGGAGCACAGATACGCAGTATTTT	CASSLSLAGGSTDTQYF
TRBV14	NA	TRBJ1-4	NA	TGTGCCAGCAGCCAAGAGTTTCAGGCGGCTAATGAAAAACTGTTTTTT	CASSQEFQAANEKLFF
TRBV20-1	NA	TRBJ2-5	TRBD2	TGCAGTGCTAGAGGCCTCAATTTAGCGGGGGGCCAACCGGAGACCCAGTACTTC	CSARGLNLAGGQPETQYF
TRBV4-3	NA	TRBJ1-3	NA	TGCGCCAGCAGCCAACTCCTAGGGACTCTCTCTGGAAACACCATATATTTT	CASSQLLGTLSGNTIYF
TRBV4-3	NA	TRBJ2-1	TRBD2	TGCGCCAGCAGCCAAGATGCCAGCGGGGGTGACCTCTACAATGAGCAGTTCTTC	CASSQDASGGDLYNEQFF
TRBV5-1	few	TRBJ2-3	NA	TGCGCCAGCAGCTTGCAGGCTTCAGGGGATACGCAGTATTTT	CASSLQASGDTQYF
TRBV4-1	NA	TRBJ2-1	NA	TGCGCCAGCAGCCAAGCGGGGTTAGGGTTTGGGACGGTCGGGGACAATGAGCAGTTCTTC	CASSQAGLGFGTVGDNEQFF
TRBV20-1	NA	TRBJ2-1	TRBD1	TGCAGTGCTAGAGATTACCAGGGGGAATACAATGAGCAGTTCTTC	CSARDYQGEYNEQFF
TRBV28	NA	TRBJ2-5	NA	TGTGCCAGCATGCTCGCGGGGCGGGAAGAGACCCAGTACTTC	CASMLAGREETQYF
TRBV5-1	few	TRBJ2-3	NA	TGCGCCAGCAGCTTGGCCGTGGCGGGGGCCGGTTACACAGATACGCAGTATTTT	CASSLAVAGAGYTDTQYF
TRBV12-3/TRBV12-4	NA	TRBJ1-1	NA	TGTGCCAGCAACGCTCAGACGGGACTGAACACTGAAGCTTTCTTT	CASNAQTGLNTEAFF
TRBV20-1	NA	TRBJ2-3	NA	TGCAGTGCCACCTTAGAGTGGGCCACAGATACGCAGTATTTT	CSATLEWATDTQYF
TRBV7-6	once	TRBJ2-7	TRBD2	TGTGCCAGCAGCTCCGAGGGAGCGGGGTACTACGAGCAGTACTTC	CASSSEGAGYYEQYF
TRBV5-4	few	TRBJ2-3	TRBD1	TGTGCCAGCAGCCAACGCCCGGGACAGAGTAGCACAGATACGCAGTATTTT	CASSQRPGQSSTDTQYF
TRBV6-6	few	TRBJ2-2	TRBD2	TGTGCCAGCAGTCGTACGCTAGCGGGGGGCGTTGGCGGGGAGCTGTTTTTT	CASSRTLAGGVGGELFF
TRBV9	NA	TRBJ2-3	NA	TGTGCCAGCAGCCCCCAATCAGGGGGGGGCACAGATACGCAGTATTTT	CASSPQSGGGTDTQYF
TRBV6-5	NA	TRBJ1-1	NA	TGTGCCATTAGACGTGGCACTGAAGCTTTCTTT	CAIRRGTEAFF
TRBV5-6	NA	TRBJ2-1	NA	TGTGCCAGCAGCGTACTCGGACAGAACAATGAGCAGTTCTTC	CASSVLGQNNEQFF
TRBV6-2/TRBV6-3	few	TRBJ2-2	NA	TGTGCCAGCAGTTACTTAGGGGGGCGCATCGCCGGGGAGCTGTTTTTT	CASSYLGGRIAGELFF
TRBV5-1	few	TRBJ2-5	NA	TGCGCCAGCAGCTTGACTAGACTCCAAGAGACCCAGTACTTC	CASSLTRLQETQYF
TRBV7-3	NA	TRBJ2-7	TRBD1	TGTGCCAGCAGCCCCCGACAGGGGGCGGACGAGCAGTACTTC	CASSPRQGADEQYF
TRBV9	NA	TRBJ2-5	NA	TGTGCCAGCAGCGTTGGGACGGGAGTCCAAGAGACCCAGTACTTC	CASSVGTGVQETQYF
TRBV29-1	NA	TRBJ1-5	NA	TGCAGCGTGGGGGACGGAATCAATCAGCCCCAGCATTTT	CSVGDGINQPQHF